Below are 20 T cell receptor beta chains sequenced from a single sample in a study of regulatory T cells in long-lasting Graves disease. For TCR beta, libraries came from iRepertoire HTBI primers and Arm-PCR of CDR3 regions. In TCRdb, the multiplex PCR reads were re-called with MiXCR into one record per CDR3 protein. This sample has 390,000 or so distinct CDR3 sequences, with about an eighth found just once. Time point defined: newly diagnosed GD, antithyroid drugs for less than 3 months. Extracted PBMC RNA gave rise to the TCR library. These records were also assigned to another study, of T cells in Graves' hyperthyroidism and ophthalmopathy.

Sequencing was performed on peripheral blood mononuclear cells (PBMCs), taken at new diagnosis, from a patient treated with antithyroid drugs. The receptors derive from a young woman with Graves disease.

This clonotype was detected a few times. The CDR3 does not end in the conserved phenylalanine or tryptophan, so this is likely a read error. The chain carries TRBV2 and TRBJ2-1; D is uncertain. CDR1 is SNHLY, CDR2 FYNNEI, per germline. Between the trimmed V and J ends, which lost 6 bases and 0 bases, there was a span of 6 bases. The CDR3 totals 13 residues. The CDR3 bases are TGTGCCAGCAGGGTAGGCTCCTACAATGAGCAGTTCCTC. Its translation is CASRVGSYNEQFL.

Many counts were recorded for this clonotype. This chain connects TRBV12-3 or TRBV12-4 to TRBJ1-5; tentative D call: TRBD1 (6 bases). Trimming pared 6 bases from V and 5 bases from J, leaving 23 bases between. The CDR3 covers 17 residues. CDR3 residues: CASRARGGEGSDQPQHF. CDR3 in DNA: TGTGCCAGCAGGGCCCGGGGGGGCGAGGGATCGGATCAGCCCCAGCATTTT.

This clonotype was seen more than once but under ten times. Given a much more abundant clone one base away, this may be a read error. The chain combines TRBV12-3 or TRBV12-4 with TRBJ2-3; D perhaps matches TRBD1 (6 bases). The CDR3 consists of 16 residues. With 6 bases removed from V and 3 bases from J, the gap between germline ends came to 19 bases. The CDR3 is CASSPNRGRGTDTQYF. CDR3 sequence (DNA): TGTGCCAGCAGCCCGAACCGGGGCAGGGGAACAGATACGCAGTATTTT.

This sequence joins TRBV24-1 and TRBJ2-1, with a weak D call TRBD2 (6 bases). Germline lookup yields CDR1 KGHDR and CDR2 SFDVKD. There are 16 residues in the CDR3. Deletions cut 7 bases from V and 5 bases from J, with 20 bases between. CDR3 sequence: CATSDKIAGRNNEQFF. DNA for the CDR3: TGTGCCACCAGCGATAAAATCGCGGGGCGGAACAATGAGCAGTTCTTC.

This clonotype was detected only a few times. The chain is built from TRBV6-5 and TRBJ2-2; D tentatively reads TRBD1 or TRBD2 (5 bases each). Germline CDR1 is MNHEY and CDR2 is SVGAGI. The length of the CDR3 is 13 residues. V was cut by 2 bases and J by 8 bases, with 9 bases left in between. CDR3 loop: CASSYLGAGELFF. CDR3 coding DNA: TGTGCCAGCAGTTACCTCGGGGCAGGGGAGCTGTTTTTT.

This clonotype was seen many times. The V call is TRBV18, the J call TRBJ2-1; possibly TRBD1 for D (5 bases). The CDR3 sequence is 13 residues long. Germline values: CDR1 KGHSH, CDR2 LQKENI. V was trimmed by 4 bases and J by 7 bases, leaving 11 bases between them. The CDR3 is CASSRQGGNEQFF. The CDR3 DNA reads as TGTGCCAGCTCACGGCAGGGCGGAAATGAGCAGTTCTTC.

This chain uses TRBV10-3 with TRBJ1-5; 8 bases are a match to TRBD1. V shed 10 bases and J 2 bases; nucleotides not matched to a gene: 10. The CDR3 runs to 15 residues. Germline V lookup: CDR1 ENHRY, CDR2 SYGVKD. This chain's CDR3 is CATKKTGEGNQPQHF. CDR3 nucleotides: TGTGCCACCAAAAAGACAGGGGAGGGCAATCAGCCCCAGCATTTT.

The sample holds many counts of this clonotype. V and J are TRBV5-5 and TRBJ1-1; 8 nucleotides line up with TRBD1. This CDR3 is built from 18 residues. With V trimmed by 1 base and J by 4 bases, 15 bases remained unmatched. Per the germline V gene, CDR1 is SGHKS and CDR2 is YYEKEE (reference sequence). The CDR3 loop reads CASSLSIGQGAWSTEAFF. CDR3 bases: TGTGCCAGCAGCTTGTCAATCGGCCAGGGGGCGTGGAGCACTGAAGCTTTCTTT.

This clonotype occurred a few times. The V and J genes are TRBV7-2 and TRBJ1-2; D possibly corresponds to TRBD1 (6 bases). The germline CDR1 and CDR2 sequences are SGHTA and FQGNSA. The CDR3 sequence is 12 residues long. The V end lost 5 bases, the J end lost 12 bases, and 16 bases lay between the germline ends. The CDR3 bases are TGTGCCAGCAGCCTACAGGGTGTTGTTGACACCTTC. Translated: CASSLQGVVDTF.

This chain links TRBV7-9 with TRBJ2-1; D remains unclear. The V end lost 0 bases, the J end lost 14 bases, and 8 bases lay between the germline ends. The CDR3 is 11 residues long. The germline CDR1 and CDR2 sequences are SEHNR and FQNEAQ (reference sequence). The CDR3: CASSLALEKFF. DNA of the CDR3: TGTGCCAGCAGCTTAGCGTTAGAGAAGTTCTTC.

In this sample, this clonotype turned up many times. One end of the junction does not line up with germline, which may come from a read error. The chain is built from TRBV28 and TRBJ1-2, with a tentative D call TRBD1 (6 bases). Germline CDR1 MDHEN, CDR2 SYDVKM. The CDR3 is made up of 14 amino acids. The DNA of the CDR3 is TGTGCCAGCAGTTTTTCCGGCACAGGGAGGGACGATGCCTTC. It specifies CASSFSGTGRDDAF.

Of note for this clonotype: A much more abundant neighbour one base away suggests this may be a read error. This chain uses TRBV7-9 with TRBJ2-2; D unresolved. This CDR3 contains 15 residues. Trimming stripped 8 bases from V and 0 bases from J, with 13 bases between. In germline, CDR1 is SEHNR, CDR2 FQNEAQ (reference sequence). The CDR3 here is CASDPEVTNTGELFF. Written as DNA, the CDR3 is TGTGCCAGCGACCCCGAGGTGACGAACACCGGGGAGCTGTTTTTT.

The V call is TRBV11-2, the J call TRBJ1-1; D call uncertain. The ends were cut back, 2 bases at V and 6 bases at J, with 10 bases in the middle. CDR1 is SGHAT, CDR2 FQNNGV, per germline. There are 13 residues in the CDR3. The CDR3, as DNA: TGTGCCAGCAGCTTAACCCATTCGTCTGAAGCTTTCTTT. It specifies CASSLTHSSEAFF.

This clonotype has at least ten counts. V is TRBV5-6 and J is TRBJ2-5; maybe TRBD2 (6 bases). The V gene lost 4 bases and the J gene lost 4 bases, with 17 bases spanning the gap. Germline-derived CDR1 and CDR2 are SGHDT and YYEEEE. The CDR3 has 15 residues. In DNA form, the CDR3 reads TGTGCCAGCAGCCCGTCAGGGACTTGGGTAGAGACCCAGTACTTC. Encoded protein: CASSPSGTWVETQYF.

The rearrangement uses TRBV6-9 and TRBJ1-5, with D uncertain. The V gene lost 3 bases and the J gene lost 3 bases, with 18 bases spanning the gap. CDR3 length: 17 residues. Germline values: CDR1 MNHGY, CDR2 SVAAGI. In nucleotides, the CDR3 is TGTGCCAGCAGTTACTCGAATCTAGGCATCCTCAATCAGCCCCAGCATTTT. Its protein product is CASSYSNLGILNQPQHF.

This clonotype has ten or more counts. This chain links TRBV5-1 with TRBJ2-2, with D perhaps matching TRBD1 (6 bases). Trimming took 6 bases from V and 2 from J, leaving 14 bases between them. The CDR3 has 15 amino acids. Germline V CDR1 and CDR2: SGHRS, YFSETQ. The CDR3 loop is CASTTQGPNTGELFF. CDR3 DNA sequence: TGCGCCAGCACCACCCAGGGGCCTAACACCGGGGAGCTGTTTTTT.

There are many counts of this clonotype. V is TRBV20-1 and J is TRBJ2-7; TRBD2 aligns across 7 bases. CDR3 length: 14 residues. CDR1 and CDR2 from the germline V gene are DFQATT and SNEGSKA (reference sequence). Germline trimming cut 8 bases from V and 0 bases from J; bases unmatched to any gene: 10. The CDR3 protein is CSTMGGTNSYEQYF. The CDR3 DNA follows: TGCAGTACTATGGGTGGGACTAACTCCTACGAGCAGTACTTC.

This clonotype was observed at least ten times. The chain carries TRBV11-2 and TRBJ2-1; the match to TRBD2 covers 7 bases. CDR1 SGHAT and CDR2 FQNNGV come from the germline V gene. The V segment lost 11 bases and the J segment 2 bases; nucleotides outside the gene matches: 9. CDR3 length equals 14 residues. Here the CDR3 DNA reads TGTGCCGGTCGAAGAGCGGGACCCTACAATGAGCAGTTCTTC. Translated: CAGRRAGPYNEQFF.

On this clonotype itself: One end of the junction does not line up with germline, which may come from a read error. The rearrangement uses TRBV24-1 and TRBJ2-2; D is unresolved. Germline assignment: CDR1 KGHDR and CDR2 SFDVKD. The CDR3 is 13 residues long. CDR3 coding DNA: TGTGCCACCAGTGATGGGAACCCCGGGGAGCTGTTTTTT. It specifies CATSDGNPGELFF.

This clonotype occurred many times. V usage is TRBV6-2 or TRBV6-3 and J usage is TRBJ1-6, with D possibly being TRBD1 (5 bases). The CDR3 is 15 amino acids. V was cut by 8 bases and J by 3 bases, with 14 bases left in between. CDR1 and CDR2 (germline): MNHEY, SVGEGT. The DNA of the CDR3 is TGTGCCAGCGGAATGGACACTTACTATAATTCACCCCTCCACTTT. Translation: CASGMDTYYNSPLHF.